Following are 4 T cell receptor beta chains from one sample sequenced in a study of early T cells in non-severe SARS-CoV-2 infection. TCRdb independently ran MiXCR on the 5' RACE reads; one entry per CDR3 protein. The sample holds approximately 30,000 distinct CDR3 sequences, 5.5% to 8% seen once. Sequencing was performed on whole blood. The receptor source for this set is an adult who was a healthcare worker with PCR-confirmed SARS-CoV-2 infection or an uninfected control (not recorded which).

This clonotype has ten or more counts. V is TRBV6-5 and J is TRBJ1-6; no definite D call. CDR1 and CDR2 (germline): MNHEY, SVGAGI. The CDR3 has 16 amino acids. Trimming took 0 bases from V and 10 from J, leaving 16 bases between them. This CDR3 reads CASSYSGDQARSPLHF. The CDR3 DNA reads TGTGCCAGCAGTTACTCAGGAGACCAGGCGAGATCACCCCTCCACTTT.

The V call is TRBV3-1, the J call TRBJ2-7; D is unclear. The germline V gene has CDR1 LGHDT and CDR2 YNNKEL (reference sequence). The CDR3 runs 12 residues. Trimming stripped 3 bases from V and 7 bases from J, with 10 bases between. The CDR3 is CASSQGQREQYF. CDR3 coding DNA: TGTGCCAGCAGCCAGGGTCAGAGGGAGCAGTACTTC.

V is TRBV19 and J is TRBJ1-5; perhaps TRBD1 as D (5 bases). V lost 2 bases and J lost 2, with 13 bases in between. Germline assignment: CDR1 LNHDA and CDR2 SQIVND (reference sequence). The CDR3 is made up of 16 amino acids. CDR3 in DNA: TGTGCCAGTAGTATAAGGGTCGGAGGGGGCAATCAGCCCCAGCATTTT. As protein: CASSIRVGGGNQPQHF.

This clonotype was detected ten times or more. The chain employs TRBV5-8 and TRBJ2-5; 9 bases are shared with TRBD1. The CDR3 consists of 15 residues. From germline, CDR1 is SGHTS and CDR2 YDEGEE. V was pared by 5 bases and J by 2 bases, with 7 bases of the junction left unmatched. This chain's CDR3 is CASRYGQGWQETQYF. The CDR3 region has the DNA TGTGCCAGCAGATACGGACAGGGGTGGCAAGAGACCCAGTACTTC.